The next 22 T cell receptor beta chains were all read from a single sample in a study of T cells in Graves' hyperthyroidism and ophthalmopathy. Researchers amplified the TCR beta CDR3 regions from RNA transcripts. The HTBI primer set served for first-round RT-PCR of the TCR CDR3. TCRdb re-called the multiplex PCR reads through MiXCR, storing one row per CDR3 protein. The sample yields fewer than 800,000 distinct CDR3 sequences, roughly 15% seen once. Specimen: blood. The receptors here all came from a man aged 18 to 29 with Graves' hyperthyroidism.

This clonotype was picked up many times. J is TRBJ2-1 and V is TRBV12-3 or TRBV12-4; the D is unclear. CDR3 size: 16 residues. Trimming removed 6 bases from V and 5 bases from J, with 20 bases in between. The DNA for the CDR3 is TGTGCCAGCAGGGGAATAGAGAACAGCCGGGACAATGAGCAGTTCTTC. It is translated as CASRGIENSRDNEQFF.

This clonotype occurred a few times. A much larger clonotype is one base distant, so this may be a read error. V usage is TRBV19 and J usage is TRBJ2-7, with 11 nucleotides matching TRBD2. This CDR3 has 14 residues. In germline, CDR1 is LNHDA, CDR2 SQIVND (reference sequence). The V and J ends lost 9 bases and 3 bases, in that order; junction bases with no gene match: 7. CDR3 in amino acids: CASRPGTSGYEQYF. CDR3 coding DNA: TGTGCCAGCCGCCCCGGGACTAGCGGCTACGAGCAGTACTTC.

The CDR3 reads CASSVGQGAAYGYTF. CDR3 nucleotides: TGTGCCAGCAGCGTGGGACAGGGGGCGGCCTATGGCTACACCTTC. The chain recombines TRBV9 with TRBJ1-2, with TRBD1 matching 12 bases. The J segment lost 4 bases and the V segment lost 2 bases, leaving 3 bases of the junction unmatched. The CDR3 has 15 amino acids. Germline lookup yields CDR1 SGDLS and CDR2 YYNGEE.

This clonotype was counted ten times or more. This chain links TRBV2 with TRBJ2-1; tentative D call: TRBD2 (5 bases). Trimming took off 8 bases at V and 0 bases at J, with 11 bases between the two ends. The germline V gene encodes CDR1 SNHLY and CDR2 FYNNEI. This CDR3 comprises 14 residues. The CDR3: CASLALSSYNEQFF. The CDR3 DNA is TGTGCCAGCTTAGCGTTGAGCTCCTACAATGAGCAGTTCTTC.

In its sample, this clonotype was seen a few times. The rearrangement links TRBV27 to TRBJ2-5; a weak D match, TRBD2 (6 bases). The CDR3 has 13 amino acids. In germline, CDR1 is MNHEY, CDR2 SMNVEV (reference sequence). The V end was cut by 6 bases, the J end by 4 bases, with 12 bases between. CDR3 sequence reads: CASRPPGVETQYF. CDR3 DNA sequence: TGTGCCAGCAGGCCTCCGGGGGTAGAGACCCAGTACTTC.

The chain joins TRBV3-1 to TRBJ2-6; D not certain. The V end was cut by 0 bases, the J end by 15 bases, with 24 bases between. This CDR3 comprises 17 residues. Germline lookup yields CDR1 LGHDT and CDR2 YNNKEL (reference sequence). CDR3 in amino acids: CASSQENPYSEHGDLTF. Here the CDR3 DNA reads TGTGCCAGCAGCCAAGAAAACCCCTACTCCGAACATGGGGACCTGACTTTC.

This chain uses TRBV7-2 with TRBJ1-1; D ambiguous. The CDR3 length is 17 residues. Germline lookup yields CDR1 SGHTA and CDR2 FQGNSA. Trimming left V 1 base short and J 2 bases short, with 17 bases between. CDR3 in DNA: TGTGCCAGCAGCTTAGGTCCCCTACGACGGACTAACACTGAAGCTTTCTTT. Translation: CASSLGPLRRTNTEAFF.

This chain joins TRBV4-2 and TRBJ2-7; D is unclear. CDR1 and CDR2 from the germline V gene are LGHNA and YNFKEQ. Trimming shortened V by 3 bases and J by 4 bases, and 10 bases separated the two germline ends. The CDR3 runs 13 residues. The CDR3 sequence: CASSHSDPYEQYF. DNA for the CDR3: TGTGCCAGCAGCCATTCTGACCCTTACGAGCAGTACTTC.

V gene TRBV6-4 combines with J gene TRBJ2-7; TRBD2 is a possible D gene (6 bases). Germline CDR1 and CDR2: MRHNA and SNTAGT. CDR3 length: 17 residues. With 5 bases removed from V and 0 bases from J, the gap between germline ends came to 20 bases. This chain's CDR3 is CASSSQPGLNSSYEQYF. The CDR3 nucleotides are TGTGCCAGCAGTTCCCAACCGGGACTTAATAGCTCCTACGAGCAGTACTTC.

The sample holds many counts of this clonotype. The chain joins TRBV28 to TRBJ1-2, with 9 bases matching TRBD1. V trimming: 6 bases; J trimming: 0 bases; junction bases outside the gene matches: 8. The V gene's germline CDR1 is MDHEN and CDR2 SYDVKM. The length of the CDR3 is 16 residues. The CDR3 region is CASSPRGTGTNYGYTF. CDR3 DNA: TGTGCCAGCAGCCCTAGGGGGACAGGGACTAACTATGGCTACACCTTC.

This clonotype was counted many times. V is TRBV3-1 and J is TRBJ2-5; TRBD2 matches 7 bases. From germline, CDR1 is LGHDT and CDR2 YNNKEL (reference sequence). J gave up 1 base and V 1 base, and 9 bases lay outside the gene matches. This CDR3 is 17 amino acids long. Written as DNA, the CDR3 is TGTGCCAGCAGCCAAGGGTTGCTAGCGGAGCTCCAAGAGACCCAGTACTTC. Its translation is CASSQGLLAELQETQYF.

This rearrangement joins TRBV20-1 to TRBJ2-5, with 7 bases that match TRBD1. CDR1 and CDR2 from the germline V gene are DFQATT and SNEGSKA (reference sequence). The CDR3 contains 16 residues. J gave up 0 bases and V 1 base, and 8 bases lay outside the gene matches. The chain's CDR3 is CSARGPGQAHQETQYF. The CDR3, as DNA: TGCAGTGCTAGAGGCCCAGGACAGGCACACCAAGAGACCCAGTACTTC.

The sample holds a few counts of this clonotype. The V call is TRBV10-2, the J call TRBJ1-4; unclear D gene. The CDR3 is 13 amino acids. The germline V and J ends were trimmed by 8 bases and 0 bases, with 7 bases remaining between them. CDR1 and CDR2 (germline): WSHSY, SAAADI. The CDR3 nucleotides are TGCGCCAGCGCAAGCCCAACTAATGAAAAACTGTTTTTT. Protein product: CASASPTNEKLFF.

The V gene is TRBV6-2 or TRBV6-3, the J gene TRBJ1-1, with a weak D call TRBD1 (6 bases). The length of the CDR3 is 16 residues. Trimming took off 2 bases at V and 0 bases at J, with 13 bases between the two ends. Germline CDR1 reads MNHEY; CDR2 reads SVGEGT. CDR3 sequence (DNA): TGTGCCAGCAGTTACGAAGGGACACGAATGAACACTGAAGCTTTCTTT. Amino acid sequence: CASSYEGTRMNTEAFF.

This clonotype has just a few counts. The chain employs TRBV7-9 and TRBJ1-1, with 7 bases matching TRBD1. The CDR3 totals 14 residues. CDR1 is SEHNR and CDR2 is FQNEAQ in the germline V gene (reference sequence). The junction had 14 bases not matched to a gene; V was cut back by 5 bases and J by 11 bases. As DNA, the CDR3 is TGTGCCAGCAGCCACCGACAGGGTGGTGGCGGGGCTTTCTTT. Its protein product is CASSHRQGGGGAFF.

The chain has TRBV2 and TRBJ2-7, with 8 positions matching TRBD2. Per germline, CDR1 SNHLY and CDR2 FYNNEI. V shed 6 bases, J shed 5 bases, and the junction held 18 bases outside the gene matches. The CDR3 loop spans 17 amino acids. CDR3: CASRKPGLVTPKNEQYF. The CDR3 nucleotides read TGTGCCAGCAGAAAACCGGGACTAGTAACCCCCAAGAACGAGCAGTACTTC.

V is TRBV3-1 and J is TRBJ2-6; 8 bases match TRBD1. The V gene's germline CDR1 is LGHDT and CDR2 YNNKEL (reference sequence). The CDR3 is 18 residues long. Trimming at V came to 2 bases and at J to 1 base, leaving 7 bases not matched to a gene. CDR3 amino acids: CASSQTGQVFSGANVLTF. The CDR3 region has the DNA TGTGCCAGCAGCCAAACGGGACAGGTTTTTTCTGGGGCCAACGTCCTGACTTTC.

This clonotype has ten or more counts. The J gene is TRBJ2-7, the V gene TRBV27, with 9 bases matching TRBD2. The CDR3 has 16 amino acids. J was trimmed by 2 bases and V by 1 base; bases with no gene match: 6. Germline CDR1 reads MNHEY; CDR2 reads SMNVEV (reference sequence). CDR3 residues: CASSLLLAGGPYEQYF. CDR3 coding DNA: TGTGCCAGCAGTTTATTACTGGCGGGAGGGCCCTACGAGCAGTACTTC.

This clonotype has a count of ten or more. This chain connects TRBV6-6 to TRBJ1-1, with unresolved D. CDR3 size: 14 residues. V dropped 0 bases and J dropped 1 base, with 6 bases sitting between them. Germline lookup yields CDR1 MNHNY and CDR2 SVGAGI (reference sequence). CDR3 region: CASSYSKSNTEAFF. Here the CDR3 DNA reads TGTGCCAGCAGTTACTCGAAGTCGAACACTGAAGCTTTCTTT.

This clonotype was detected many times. The CDR3 bases are TGTGCCAGCAGTTTAGGGAGCGGGAGGGCCGAGGAGACCCAGTACTTC. It encodes CASSLGSGRAEETQYF. The chain uses TRBV27 and TRBJ2-5; 10 bases map to TRBD2. J lost 5 bases, V lost 2 bases, and 8 bases had no gene match. The CDR3 sequence is 16 residues long. Germline CDR1 is MNHEY and CDR2 is SMNVEV (reference sequence).

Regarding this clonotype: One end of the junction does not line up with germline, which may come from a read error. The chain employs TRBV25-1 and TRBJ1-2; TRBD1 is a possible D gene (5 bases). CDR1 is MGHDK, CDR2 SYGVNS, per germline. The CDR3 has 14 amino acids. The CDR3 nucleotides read TGTGCCAGCAGTGGGGTTTGGGACTCCTATGGCTGCACCTTC. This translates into CASSGVWDSYGCTF.

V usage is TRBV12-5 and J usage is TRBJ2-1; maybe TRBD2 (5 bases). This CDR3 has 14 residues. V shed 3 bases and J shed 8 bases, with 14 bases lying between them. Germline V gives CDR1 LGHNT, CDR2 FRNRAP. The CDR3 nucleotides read TGTGCTAGTGGTTTCTTCCCCCAGGAGGATGAGCAGTTCTTC. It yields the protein CASGFFPQEDEQFF.